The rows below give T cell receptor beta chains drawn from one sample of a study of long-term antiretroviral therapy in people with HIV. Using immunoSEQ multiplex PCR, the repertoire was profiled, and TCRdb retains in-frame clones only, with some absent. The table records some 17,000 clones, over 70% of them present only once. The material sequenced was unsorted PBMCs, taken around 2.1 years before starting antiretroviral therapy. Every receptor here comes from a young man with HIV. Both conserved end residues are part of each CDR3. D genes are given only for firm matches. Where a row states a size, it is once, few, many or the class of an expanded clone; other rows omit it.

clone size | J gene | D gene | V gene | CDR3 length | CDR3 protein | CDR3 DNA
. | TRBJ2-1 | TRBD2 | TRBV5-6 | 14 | CASSPGGSYNEQFF | TGTGCCAGCAGCCCGGGGGGCTCCTACAATGAGCAGTTCTTC
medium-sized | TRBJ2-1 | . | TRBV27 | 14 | CASWKERGYNEQFF | TGTGCCAGTTGGAAGGAGAGGGGATACAATGAGCAGTTCTTC
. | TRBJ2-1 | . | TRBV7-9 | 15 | CASSDVRDWASEQFF | TGTGCCAGCAGCGATGTCCGGGACTGGGCCAGTGAGCAGTTCTTC
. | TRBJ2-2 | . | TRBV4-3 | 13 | CASRDGITGELFF | TGCGCCAGCAGGGACGGGATCACCGGGGAGCTGTTTTTT
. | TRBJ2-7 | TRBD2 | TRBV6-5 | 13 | CASTRAGDGEQYF | TGTGCCAGCACTCGAGCGGGGGATGGGGAGCAGTACTTC
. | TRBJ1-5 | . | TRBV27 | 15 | CASSSTVEGNQPQHF | TGTGCCAGCAGTTCGACCGTAGAGGGCAATCAGCCCCAGCATTTT
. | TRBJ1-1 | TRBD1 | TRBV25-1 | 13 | CASSMSTGAEAFF | TGTGCCAGCAGTATGTCGACAGGGGCCGAAGCTTTCTTT
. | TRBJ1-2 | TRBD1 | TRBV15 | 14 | CATSGGTGGYGYTF | TGTGCCACCAGCGGGGGGACAGGGGGCTATGGCTACACCTTC
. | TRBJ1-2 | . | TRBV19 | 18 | CASSISPRLQGVFYGYTF | TGTGCCAGTAGTATATCACCTCGGCTCCAGGGAGTCTTCTATGGCTACACCTTC
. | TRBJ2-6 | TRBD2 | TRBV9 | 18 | CASSVASWGGVGANVLTF | TGTGCCAGCAGCGTAGCAAGCTGGGGGGGGGTAGGGGCCAACGTCCTGACTTTC
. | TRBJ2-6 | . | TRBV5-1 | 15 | CASSSEGSGANVLTF | TGCGCCAGCAGCTCCGAGGGCTCTGGGGCCAACGTCCTGACTTTC
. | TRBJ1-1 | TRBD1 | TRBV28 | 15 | CASTSIQGVNTEAFF | TGTGCCAGCACCTCGATACAGGGGGTGAACACTGAAGCTTTCTTT
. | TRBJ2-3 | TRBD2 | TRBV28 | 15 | CASSFISGSSDTQYF | TGTGCCAGCAGCTTCATTAGCGGGAGTTCAGATACGCAGTATTTT
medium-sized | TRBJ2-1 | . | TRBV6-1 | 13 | CASSERPLHEQFF | TGTGCCAGCAGTGAACGCCCTTTACATGAGCAGTTCTTC
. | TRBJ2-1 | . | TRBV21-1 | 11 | CASSARNEQFF | TGTGCCAGCAGCGCACGCAATGAGCAGTTCTTC
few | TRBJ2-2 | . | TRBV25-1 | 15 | CASSGGRGNTGELFF | TGTGCCAGCAGTGGCGGACGGGGAAACACCGGGGAGCTGTTTTTT